A selection of T cell receptor beta chains follows, all from one sample in a study of T cells in Graves' hyperthyroidism and ophthalmopathy. From the multiplex PCR reads, TCRdb called clonotypes with MiXCR, one entry per CDR3 protein. The sample comprises 750,000 to 900,000 distinct CDR3 sequences, 35% to 40% of which are singletons, and 8.9% rests with the top ten. Source material: blood. These receptors came from a man aged 18 to 29 with Graves' hyperthyroidism. Each CDR3 is given with its conserved first and last residue. A D gene is named only where the DNA matches it firmly. A row's size may be missing; if present it is once, few, many or a size class.

TRBD1	TRBV6-5	NA	TRBJ1-1	TGTGCCAGCAGTTACCATCTGACAGGGCTGAACACTGAAGCTTTCTTT	CASSYHLTGLNTEAFF
NA	TRBV5-1	NA	TRBJ2-7	TGCGCCAGCAGCTCTCAACCCTCGGCCGAGCAGTACTTC	CASSSQPSAEQYF
TRBD1	TRBV2	NA	TRBJ2-7	TGTGCCGGCAGCTCCCCGGGACAGAGCGAGCAGTACTTC	CAGSSPGQSEQYF
TRBD1	TRBV7-9	many	TRBJ1-2	TGTGCCAGCAGCCCCACAGGGGGTGGCTACACCTTC	CASSPTGGGYTF
TRBD1	TRBV6-5	few	TRBJ1-2	TGTGCCGGCTGGGACAGGGGCTATGGCTACACCTTC	CAGWDRGYGYTF
NA	TRBV12-3/TRBV12-4	few	TRBJ2-7	TGTGCCAGGCCTTACAGGACCCGTTCCTACGAGCAGTACTTC	CARPYRTRSYEQYF
TRBD1	TRBV19	NA	TRBJ1-1	TGTGCCACCGCCAGGGGGACTGAAGCTTTCTTT	CATARGTEAFF
NA	TRBV7-9	NA	TRBJ1-2	TGTGCCAGCTTTGTAGGCGGCTACACCTTC	CASFVGGYTF
TRBD1	TRBV19	NA	TRBJ2-7	TGTGCCAGTAGTATGCAGGGGGAGTTCTACGAGCAGTACTTC	CASSMQGEFYEQYF
TRBD2	TRBV29-1	many	TRBJ2-2	TGCAGCGCCACGGGACTAGCGAACACCGGGGAGCTGTTTTTT	CSATGLANTGELFF
NA	TRBV15	few	TRBJ1-5	TGTGCCACCAGCAGGGGGGGGGGGGGTTACAATCAGCCCCAGCATTTT	CATSRGGGGYNQPQHF
NA	TRBV29-1	few	TRBJ1-1	TGCAGCGCCGAAGGGGGTACGGGAGGGGACACTGAAGCTTTCTTT	CSAEGGTGGDTEAFF
TRBD1	TRBV9	NA	TRBJ2-2	TGTGCCAGCAGCGCCCCGGGACAGTTGAACACCGGGGAGCTGTTTTTT	CASSAPGQLNTGELFF
NA	TRBV5-8	NA	TRBJ1-2	TGTGCCAGCAGCTTGCCCGGGCGGTTCTATGGCTACACCTTC	CASSLPGRFYGYTF
NA	TRBV16	many	TRBJ1-2	TGTGCCAGCAGCCAAGGTCAGGGGTATGGTGGCTACACCTTC	CASSQGQGYGGYTF
NA	TRBV6-1	once	TRBJ1-1	TGTGCCAGCCAGAGGGGGAACACTGAAGCTTTCTTT	CASQRGNTEAFF
NA	TRBV4-2	NA	TRBJ2-2	TGTGCCAGCAGCCAAGCGAGCGGGTTGTACACCGGGGAGCTGTTTTTT	CASSQASGLYTGELFF
NA	TRBV5-1	few	TRBJ1-1	TGCGCCAGCAGATCGGCGGGGGGCGGAGCACGGAACACTGAAGCTTTCTTT	CASRSAGGGARNTEAFF
NA	TRBV11-3	NA	TRBJ2-3	TGTGCCAGCAGCCCGATGGGAGATACGCAGTATTTT	CASSPMGDTQYF
NA	TRBV20-1	NA	TRBJ2-7	TGCAGTGCTATACAGGCGACCGGTGACTACGAGCAGTACTTC	CSAIQATGDYEQYF
TRBD1	TRBV20-1	many	TRBJ2-7	TGCAGTGCTAGAGGTGACCGGGACAGCTCCTACGAGCAGTACTTC	CSARGDRDSSYEQYF
NA	TRBV5-4	NA	TRBJ1-1	TGTGCCAGCAGCGGGGCTATGCCTGAAGCTTTCTTT	CASSGAMPEAFF
NA	TRBV5-1	NA	TRBJ1-2	TGCGCCAGCAGCTTGGAGAGTGGGGGCGCGGATGGCTACACCTTC	CASSLESGGADGYTF
NA	TRBV12-3/TRBV12-4	NA	TRBJ1-3	TGTGCCAGCAGCCTCGCCCCGGCGGATCTCTCTGGAAACACCATATATTTT	CASSLAPADLSGNTIYF
NA	TRBV12-3/TRBV12-4	few	TRBJ2-7	TGTGCCAGCAGTTTGCGGAGTTTGGGTTACGAGCAGTACTTC	CASSLRSLGYEQYF
NA	TRBV20-1	NA	TRBJ1-1	TGCAGTGCTGCCCGTACCACAGGGCGGGATTGGAGAAGGGACGCTGAAGCTTTCTTT	CSAARTTGRDWRRDAEAFF
TRBD1	TRBV7-3	NA	TRBJ2-7	TGTGCCAGCAGCCTGTTTGGGACAGGGGGCGGAGAGCAGTACTTC	CASSLFGTGGGEQYF
TRBD2	TRBV10-3	NA	TRBJ2-5	TGTGCCATCAGACCCGGGACTAGAGAGGGCCAAGAGACCCAGTACTTC	CAIRPGTREGQETQYF
NA	TRBV9	few	TRBJ1-1	TGTGCCAGCAGCGTAGCTCCCGGGGGGATGGACACTGAAGCTTTCTTT	CASSVAPGGMDTEAFF
NA	TRBV7-2	many	TRBJ2-7	TGTGCCAGCAGCGCCAATACCTACGAGCAGTACTTC	CASSANTYEQYF
TRBD2	TRBV20-1	NA	TRBJ2-7	TGCAGTGCTCGGACTAGCGGGATTGTGGAGCAGTACTTC	CSARTSGIVEQYF